These T cell receptor beta chains were read from a single sample in a study of graft-versus-host responses after intestinal transplantation. Assay used: immunoSEQ multiplex PCR; TCRdb lists only in-frame clones, some missing. This sample carries approximately 12,000 clones, roughly 80% of them seen once, and the ten largest clones take 10%. This sample comprised ileum tissue, obtained 23 days after intestinal transplant. All receptors come from a human patient who received an intestinal transplant, so some T cells may come from the graft donor. Each CDR3 is given with its conserved first and last residue. The D gene is left open where the match is weak. Only part of the rows carry a size: once, few, many, or a class if the clone is expanded.

J,D,size,V,DNA,CDR3
TRBJ1-2,TRBD1,few,TRBV30,TGTGCCTGGAGAGACACAGGGGCTGGTGGCTACACCTTC,CAWRDTGAGGYTF
TRBJ2-1,TRBD2,.,TRBV9,TGTGCCAGCAGCAAAATGCCCTGGGGCGGGAGGGTGTATGAGCAGTTCTTC,CASSKMPWGGRVYEQFF
TRBJ2-5,.,.,TRBV6-1,TGTGCCAGCACCCCAACCCTTCAAGGGACCCAGTACTTC,CASTPTLQGTQYF
TRBJ1-5,.,.,TRBV19,TGTGCCAGTAGTCCTCAGCTGACAGGCATAGAACAGCCCCAGCATTTT,CASSPQLTGIEQPQHF
TRBJ2-3,.,once,TRBV5-4,TGTGCCAGCAGCTTGGGGACCTCCGGGGATACGCAGTATTTT,CASSLGTSGDTQYF
TRBJ2-7,TRBD2,large,TRBV5-5,TGTGCCAGCAGCATTACTAGCGGGAGCTCCGAGCAGTACTTC,CASSITSGSSEQYF
TRBJ2-7,.,.,TRBV7-2,TGTGCCAGCAGCTTAGTGGCGGGCCGGGAGCAGTACTTC,CASSLVAGREQYF
TRBJ1-2,TRBD1,.,TRBV4-3,TGCGCCAGCAGCCGAGGACAGGGGAAGAACTATGGCTACACCTTC,CASSRGQGKNYGYTF
TRBJ2-1,.,.,TRBV9,TGTGCCAGCAGCGCGAGGGGGGAGCCTTACAATGAGCAGTTCTTC,CASSARGEPYNEQFF
TRBJ2-7,.,.,TRBV19,TGTGCCAGTAGTCAGGAGGGGGCCTACGAGCAGTACTTC,CASSQEGAYEQYF
TRBJ2-3,TRBD2,.,TRBV2,TGTGCCAGCAGAGGGGTCGGGGGGGGCACAGATACGCAGTATTTT,CASRGVGGGTDTQYF
TRBJ1-1,.,.,TRBV5-6,TGTGCCAGCAGCTTGTCAAACACTGAAGCTTTCTTT,CASSLSNTEAFF
TRBJ2-7,TRBD1,once,TRBV9,TGTGCCAGCAGCGTAGGGGGACAGGGCACCTACGAGCAGTACTTC,CASSVGGQGTYEQYF
TRBJ2-7,TRBD1,.,TRBV25-1,TGTGCCAGCAGTGGGACAGGGGGCTACGAGCAGTACTTC,CASSGTGGYEQYF
TRBJ1-3,.,.,TRBV2,TGTGCCAGCAGTGAAGCGTCAGTGTGGGCAAGGAGGGGAAACACCATATATTTT,CASSEASVWARRGNTIYF
TRBJ1-2,.,medium-sized,TRBV10-1,TGCGCCAGCAGTGTCGTTCCGATGGGACGCTATGGCTACACCTTC,CASSVVPMGRYGYTF
TRBJ2-7,.,.,TRBV12-1,TGTGCCAGCAGCTACACCTACGAGCAGTACTTC,CASSYTYEQYF
TRBJ2-2,TRBD1,.,TRBV6-6,TGTGCCAGCAGTTGGGACAGGGACTACACCGGGGAGCTGTTTTTT,CASSWDRDYTGELFF
TRBJ2-5,TRBD2,.,TRBV5-1,TGCGCCAGCAGCTTGGGTAGCGGGAGGATGGAGACCCAGTACTTC,CASSLGSGRMETQYF
TRBJ2-1,TRBD2,.,TRBV7-3,TGTGCCAGCAGCTTAAATCCTAGCGGGTTTTACAATGGGCAGTTCTTC,CASSLNPSGFYNGQFF
TRBJ2-7,.,once,TRBV9,TGTGCCAGCAGCGTGGGGGGAGGAACCTACGAGCAGTACTTC,CASSVGGGTYEQYF
TRBJ1-3,.,few,TRBV5-4,TGTGCCAGCAGCTTGGAGGCGGGGGCGCGTGGAAACACCATATATTTT,CASSLEAGARGNTIYF
TRBJ2-5,.,.,TRBV7-2,TGTGCCAGCAGCTTAAGGTCCGGACAAGAGACCCAGTACTTC,CASSLRSGQETQYF
TRBJ1-1,.,.,TRBV18,TGTGCCAGCTCAACGTCCAGACCCTTGAACACTGAAGCTTTCTTT,CASSTSRPLNTEAFF
TRBJ2-5,.,.,TRBV11-2,TGTGCCAGCAGCTTGGACGGACCCAGGGGACGAGAGACCCAGTACTTC,CASSLDGPRGRETQYF
TRBJ2-1,TRBD2,.,TRBV30,TGTGCCTGGAGTGGAGGGGCTAGCGGCTACAATGAGCAGTTCTTC,CAWSGGASGYNEQFF
TRBJ2-2,TRBD2,few,TRBV6-1,TGTGCCAGCAGTCCCCTCCCGACTAGCGCCGGGGAGCTGTTTTTT,CASSPLPTSAGELFF
TRBJ2-3,TRBD2,.,TRBV15,TGTGCCACCAGCGCCCCGGGAGGGCCAACAGATACGCAGTATTTT,CATSAPGGPTDTQYF
TRBJ1-2,.,.,TRBV6-1,TGTGCCAGCAGTTACGGTCTAGGCTACACCTTC,CASSYGLGYTF
TRBJ1-2,.,.,TRBV6-5,TGTGCCAGCAGTTTCGGGGGGAGGATTAACTATGGCTACACCTTC,CASSFGGRINYGYTF
TRBJ2-1,.,.,TRBV7-7,TGTGCTAGCAGCCCAGGAGTGGGCTACGAGCAGTTCTTC,CASSPGVGYEQFF
TRBJ2-4,TRBD2,.,TRBV9,TGTGCCAGCAGCGGAGGACGGGAGGGGCAAAACATTCAGTACTTC,CASSGGREGQNIQYF
TRBJ2-7,TRBD2,.,TRBV4-1,TGCGCCAGCAGCCAAGTCGGCGGGAGGGGCTACGAGCAGTACTTC,CASSQVGGRGYEQYF
TRBJ2-7,TRBD1,.,TRBV4-1,TGCGCCAGCAGCCCCGGGACAGGGGGCTACGAGCAGTACTTC,CASSPGTGGYEQYF
TRBJ1-2,.,.,TRBV5-1,TGCGCCAGCAGCTTGGGGGTGTCCTGGGGCTATGGCTACACCTTC,CASSLGVSWGYGYTF
TRBJ2-6,.,.,TRBV15,TGTGCCACCAGCGGCGTTTTAAGGTGTGACAAAAGTCGGGCCAACGTCCTGACTTTC,CATSGVLRCDKSRANVLTF
TRBJ2-5,.,.,TRBV2,TGTGCCAGCAGTGATCGCGGCCAAGAGACCCAGTACTTC,CASSDRGQETQYF
TRBJ2-3,.,.,TRBV5-1,TGCGCCAGCAGCTTCTCCGGGACCGGGAGAGATACGCAGTATTTT,CASSFSGTGRDTQYF
TRBJ2-7,TRBD1,.,TRBV19,TGTGCCAGTAGTATAACTCAGGGGGCCTACGAGCAGTACTTC,CASSITQGAYEQYF
TRBJ2-6,.,.,TRBV4-1,TGCGCCAGCAGCCAAGATAGAGCCAACTCTGGGGCCAACGTCCTGACTTTC,CASSQDRANSGANVLTF
TRBJ2-1,.,.,TRBV7-8,TGTGCCAGCAGCTTAGAACCCTGGGGGACCTCCTACAATGAGCAGTTCTTC,CASSLEPWGTSYNEQFF
TRBJ1-1,.,.,TRBV5-5,TGTGCCAGCAGCCTCTCCGTGGGGACTGAAGCTTTCTTT,CASSLSVGTEAFF
TRBJ2-3,TRBD2,.,TRBV5-5,TGTGCCAGCAGCTTTTATGTAGCGGGACCAGATACGCAGTATTTT,CASSFYVAGPDTQYF
TRBJ2-1,TRBD1,.,TRBV29-1,TGCAGCGTTGACCCTACAGGGGGAATCTACAATGAGCAGTTCTTC,CSVDPTGGIYNEQFF
TRBJ2-1,TRBD2,.,TRBV25-1,TGTGCCAGCAGTGACGCCGGGACTAGAAAACACAATGAGCAGTTCTTC,CASSDAGTRKHNEQFF
TRBJ1-1,TRBD1,.,TRBV5-6,TGTGCCAGCAGCTCGACAGGGGACACTGAAGCTTTCTTT,CASSSTGDTEAFF
TRBJ2-7,.,.,TRBV7-9,TGTGCCAGCAGCTTAGCTGGAACATCGAACGAGCAGTACTTC,CASSLAGTSNEQYF
TRBJ2-7,.,few,TRBV28,TGTGCCAGCAGTTTTGGCCCACTCAATCCCTACGAGCAGTACTTC,CASSFGPLNPYEQYF
TRBJ1-1,.,.,TRBV6-1,TGTGCCAGCAGCAGGGGCCTGGAAGGGACTGAAGCTTTCTTT,CASSRGLEGTEAFF
TRBJ1-4,TRBD1,.,TRBV5-6,TGTGCCAGCAGCCCTATACAGGGGGCAATGGGGAATGAAAAACTGTTTTTT,CASSPIQGAMGNEKLFF
TRBJ2-3,.,.,TRBV11-2,TGTGCCAGCAGCTATCAAACGATTATTACAGATACGCAGTATTTT,CASSYQTIITDTQYF
TRBJ1-6,TRBD1,.,TRBV13,TGTGCCAGCAGCTACCAGAGTGGACAGGGGTACGGCTCCTATAATTCACCCCTCCACTTT,CASSYQSGQGYGSYNSPLHF